Below are 24 T cell receptor beta chains sequenced from a single sample in a study of T cell repertoires in cytomegalovirus infection. One entry per CDR3 protein results from TCRdb running MiXCR on the reads. The sample lists fewer than 130,000 distinct CDR3 sequences, approximately 45% occurring once. Their antigens are not known. Sequenced material: CD8+ T cells from cultured PBMCs, taken from culture after CMV antigen stimulation. The source of these receptors is a human donor in good health (CMV status not recorded). Some clones in this sample may be carry-over from other donors' samples.

This clonotype was recorded a few times. The rearrangement uses TRBV2 and TRBJ1-1, with 9 bases fitting TRBD1. CDR3 size: 16 residues. Germline lookup yields CDR1 SNHLY and CDR2 FYNNEI. Trimming at V came to 1 base and at J to 10 bases, leaving 13 bases not matched to a gene. The CDR3 loop reads CASSEVGTGLFLRAFF. The DNA of the CDR3 is TGTGCCAGCAGTGAAGTCGGGACAGGGTTGTTTCTTCGAGCTTTCTTT.

V gene TRBV9 combines with J gene TRBJ2-2; 9 bases are a match to TRBD2. In germline, CDR1 is SGDLS, CDR2 YYNGEE. V lost 4 bases and J lost 2; bases outside the gene matches: 3. This CDR3 contains 15 residues. CDR3 sequence reads: CASSYSGGNTGELFF. The CDR3 coding sequence is TGTGCCAGCAGCTATAGCGGGGGAAACACCGGGGAGCTGTTTTTT.

The chain links TRBV12-3 or TRBV12-4 to TRBJ1-1, with D unresolved. The CDR3 consists of 12 residues. The germline V and J ends were trimmed by 7 bases and 4 bases, with 10 bases remaining between them. Here the CDR3 reads CASIEGATEAFF. The CDR3 DNA follows: TGTGCCAGCATCGAGGGCGCCACTGAAGCTTTCTTT.

This clonotype occurred a few times. The chain uses TRBV29-1 and TRBJ2-1, with D possibly called TRBD1 or TRBD2 (7 bases each). The CDR3 runs to 15 residues. Germline values: CDR1 SQVTM, CDR2 ANQGSEA. The V end was cut by 6 bases, the J end by 1 base, with 16 bases between. The CDR3 protein is CSVDDREGSYNEQFF. CDR3 nucleotides: TGCAGCGTCGACGACAGGGAGGGGTCCTACAATGAGCAGTTCTTC.

This clonotype has only a few counts. The chain combines TRBV12-3 or TRBV12-4 with TRBJ2-3; D gene unclear. V gave up 6 bases and J gave up 0 bases, with 7 bases separating them. The CDR3 spans 13 residues. The CDR3 sequence: CASSPISTDTQYF. The CDR3 nucleotides are TGTGCCAGCAGCCCTATTAGCACAGATACGCAGTATTTT.

J is TRBJ1-6 and V is TRBV25-1; perhaps TRBD1 as D (5 bases). Trimming stripped 4 bases from V and 6 bases from J, with 10 bases between. Germline CDR1 MGHDK, CDR2 SYGVNS. CDR3 size: 14 residues. The CDR3: CASSGPGVNSPLHF. CDR3 coding DNA: TGTGCCAGCAGTGGGCCGGGGGTTAATTCACCCCTCCACTTT. The full variable domain, with the rest looked up from reference TRBV25-1 and TRBJ1-6, is EADIYQTPRYLVIGTGKKITLECSQTMGHDKMYWYQQDPGMELHLIHYSYGVNSTEKGDLSSESTVSRIRTEHFPLTLESARPSHTSQYLCASSGPGVNSPLHFGNGTRLTVT.

This clonotype appeared a few times. The gene calls are TRBV19 and TRBJ2-3; 7 positions match TRBD1. This CDR3 has 18 residues. Trimming at V came to 5 bases and at J to 0 bases, leaving 14 bases not matched to a gene. Germline V gene sequence: CDR1 LNHDA, CDR2 SQIVND (reference sequence). CDR3 protein: CASSPLWDRKTSTDTQYF. DNA of the CDR3: TGTGCCAGTAGTCCTTTGTGGGACAGAAAAACTAGCACAGATACGCAGTATTTT. The whole variable domain, remainder taken from reference TRBV19 and TRBJ2-3, is DGGITQSPKYLFRKEGQNVTLSCEQNLNHDAMYWYRQDPGQGLRLIYYSQIVNDFQKGDIAEGYSVSREKKESFPLTVTSAQKNPTAFYLCASSPLWDRKTSTDTQYFGPGTRLTVL.

This clonotype was detected a few times. This chain joins TRBV7-8 and TRBJ1-4; 10 bases fit TRBD1. The CDR3 runs 15 residues. J lost 7 bases, V lost 5 bases, and 7 bases had no gene match. The germline gives CDR1 SGHVS, CDR2 FQNEAQ. The CDR3 reads CASSQPTGGFEKLFF. Here the CDR3 DNA reads TGTGCCAGCAGCCAACCGACAGGGGGCTTTGAAAAACTGTTTTTT.

This clonotype was observed many times. V and J are TRBV12-3 or TRBV12-4 and TRBJ1-4; TRBD1 matches at 9 bases. CDR3 length: 14 residues. V lost 8 bases and J lost 8; bases outside the gene matches: 9. CDR3 sequence (DNA): TGTGCCAGCTCTGGGGGACAGGGTCCAGAAAAACTGTTTTTT. Translating gives CASSGGQGPEKLFF.

This clonotype was picked up one time. The J gene is TRBJ2-3, the V gene TRBV28, with D perhaps TRBD1 or TRBD2 (5 bases each). With 2 bases removed from V and 2 bases from J, the gap between germline ends came to 11 bases. The CDR3 sequence is 15 residues long. The germline gives CDR1 MDHEN, CDR2 SYDVKM. CDR3 residues: CASSLLAGHTDTQYF. The CDR3 bases are TGTGCCAGCAGTTTACTAGCAGGGCACACAGATACGCAGTATTTT.

This rearrangement joins TRBV18 to TRBJ2-7; possible D gene TRBD1, 6 bases. V was shortened by 2 bases and J by 0 bases, with 11 bases between the two germline ends. There are 15 residues in the CDR3. The germline CDR1 and CDR2 sequences are KGHSH and LQKENI. The CDR3 bases are TGTGCCAGCTCACCAACAAGACAGGACTCCTACGAGCAGTACTTC. The encoded protein is CASSPTRQDSYEQYF.

Ten or more counts support this clonotype. The chain carries TRBV7-8 and TRBJ2-7; D unclear. The V gene's germline CDR1 is SGHVS and CDR2 FQNEAQ. The CDR3 extends over 13 amino acids. V was trimmed by 0 bases and J by 5 bases, leaving 8 bases between them. The CDR3 bases are TGTGCCAGCAGCTTAGCAGGTCGGGACGAGCAGTACTTC. Amino acid sequence: CASSLAGRDEQYF.

There are a few counts of this clonotype. The chain uses TRBV27 and TRBJ1-2; D remains unclear. The CDR3 length is 15 residues. CDR1 and CDR2 from the germline V gene are MNHEY and SMNVEV (reference sequence). Trimming took off 6 bases at V and 6 bases at J, with 20 bases between the two ends. The chain's CDR3 is CASRSLDQGFHGYTF. The CDR3 coding sequence is TGTGCCAGCAGGTCCCTAGACCAAGGGTTTCATGGCTACACCTTC.

The chain links TRBV12-3 or TRBV12-4 to TRBJ2-3; D remains unclear. This CDR3 is built from 12 residues. V shed 6 bases and J shed 6 bases, with 10 bases lying between them. The CDR3 DNA reads TGTGCCAGCAGGGGAAATGCGGATACGCAGTATTTT. It translates to CASRGNADTQYF.

This clonotype has more than one count but fewer than ten. The chain joins TRBV7-9 to TRBJ2-2; perhaps TRBD1 as D (5 bases). CDR1 SEHNR and CDR2 FQNEAQ come from the germline V gene (reference sequence). The CDR3 runs 15 residues. Trimming took off 4 bases at V and 4 bases at J, with 13 bases between the two ends. The CDR3 coding sequence is TGTGCCAGCAGCTCCAGGGCGCAGGTCACCGGGGAGCTGTTTTTT. It is translated as CASSSRAQVTGELFF.

The CDR3, as DNA: TGTGCCAGCAGCTTAGGAGCACAGGACAACTACGAGCAGTACTTC. It specifies CASSLGAQDNYEQYF. J is TRBJ2-7 and V is TRBV11-2, with D possibly TRBD1 on 5 matching bases. The CDR3 contains 15 residues. CDR1 is SGHAT and CDR2 is FQNNGV in the germline V gene. V was pared by 1 base and J by 3 bases, with 13 bases between.

This clonotype was found many times. This chain links TRBV6-6 with TRBJ1-5, with no clear D. The CDR3 loop spans 17 amino acids. Trimming left V 6 bases short and J 5 bases short, with 23 bases between. CDR1 is MNHNY and CDR2 is SVGAGI in the germline V gene (reference sequence). The CDR3 is CASSRITQISSDQPQHF. The CDR3 coding sequence is TGTGCCAGCAGCCGCATCACGCAGATCTCCTCCGATCAGCCCCAGCATTTT.

This clonotype was seen a single time. The V gene is TRBV12-3 or TRBV12-4, the J gene TRBJ2-7; TRBD1 or TRBD2 may be the D gene (7 bases each). The CDR3 extends over 13 amino acids. V gave up 6 bases and J gave up 12 bases, with 21 bases separating them. CDR3 in amino acids: CASSPGEGAGRYF. The CDR3 coding sequence is TGTGCCAGCAGCCCCGGGGAGGGGGCAGGGCGGTACTTC.

This chain joins TRBV7-9 and TRBJ1-5; perhaps TRBD1 as D (5 bases). This CDR3 is built from 13 residues. Trimming took 5 bases from V and 4 from J, leaving 9 bases between them. Germline V CDR1 and CDR2: SEHNR, FQNEAQ (reference sequence). The chain's CDR3 is CASSVGPNQPQHF. The CDR3 DNA follows: TGTGCCAGCAGCGTGGGACCTAATCAGCCCCAGCATTTT.

V is TRBV7-6 and J is TRBJ2-3; 7 bases are shared with TRBD1. The ends lost 11 bases at V and 2 bases at J; junction bases unmatched: 10. Germline assignment: CDR1 SGHVS and CDR2 FNYEAQ. The CDR3 covers 14 residues. The CDR3, as DNA: TGTGCCTATTGGGACAGTACCTACACAGATACGCAGTATTTT. This gives the protein CAYWDSTYTDTQYF.

This clonotype was found many times. This chain connects TRBV7-6 to TRBJ1-1; weak D call: TRBD1 (5 bases). CDR3 length equals 15 residues. Germline V gives CDR1 SGHVS, CDR2 FNYEAQ. Trimming took off 3 bases at V and 2 bases at J, with 13 bases between the two ends. The CDR3 is CASSLGEWGNTEAFF. The CDR3 DNA is TGTGCCAGCAGCTTGGGGGAGTGGGGTAACACTGAAGCTTTCTTT.

The genes are TRBV5-1 and TRBJ2-5; 7 nucleotides agree with TRBD1. Per germline, CDR1 SGHRS and CDR2 YFSETQ. The CDR3 spans 14 residues. V lost 3 bases to trimming and J lost 1 base; unmatched junction nucleotides: 3. The CDR3 DNA is TGCGCCAGCAGCTGGTGGACAGGCCAAGAGACCCAGTACTTC. Amino acid sequence: CASSWWTGQETQYF.

The J gene is TRBJ1-3, the V gene TRBV3-1, with D possibly matching TRBD1 (5 bases). The V end lost 1 base, the J end lost 2 bases, and 9 bases lay between the germline ends. The CDR3 loop spans 15 amino acids. In germline, CDR1 is LGHDT, CDR2 YNNKEL (reference sequence). The DNA for the CDR3 is TGTGCCAGCAGCCAAGCCGGACATCCTGGAAACACCATATATTTT. Translating it yields CASSQAGHPGNTIYF.

This clonotype was detected many times. This chain joins TRBV11-3 and TRBJ2-1, with D perhaps TRBD1 (5 bases). V was cut by 2 bases and J by 6 bases, with 5 bases left in between. In germline, CDR1 is SGHNT, CDR2 YENEEA. CDR3 length equals 12 residues. The CDR3 DNA is TGTGCCAGCAGCTTACAGGGCAATGAGCAGTTCTTC. It codes for CASSLQGNEQFF.